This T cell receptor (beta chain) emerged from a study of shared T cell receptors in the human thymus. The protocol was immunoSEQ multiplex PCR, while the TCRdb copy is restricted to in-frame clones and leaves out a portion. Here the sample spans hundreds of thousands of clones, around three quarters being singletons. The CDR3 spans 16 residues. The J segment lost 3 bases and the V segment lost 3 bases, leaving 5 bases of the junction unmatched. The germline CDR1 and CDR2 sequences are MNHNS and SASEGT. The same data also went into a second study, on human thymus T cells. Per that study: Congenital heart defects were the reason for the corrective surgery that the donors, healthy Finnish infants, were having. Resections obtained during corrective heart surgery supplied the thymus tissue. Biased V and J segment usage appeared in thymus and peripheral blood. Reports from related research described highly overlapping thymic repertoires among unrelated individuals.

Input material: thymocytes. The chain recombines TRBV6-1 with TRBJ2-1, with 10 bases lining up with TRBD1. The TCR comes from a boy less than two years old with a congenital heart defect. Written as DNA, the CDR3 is TGTGCCAGCAGTGACACGGACAGGGGGGACTACAATGAGCAGTTCTTC. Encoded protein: CASSDTDRGDYNEQFF.